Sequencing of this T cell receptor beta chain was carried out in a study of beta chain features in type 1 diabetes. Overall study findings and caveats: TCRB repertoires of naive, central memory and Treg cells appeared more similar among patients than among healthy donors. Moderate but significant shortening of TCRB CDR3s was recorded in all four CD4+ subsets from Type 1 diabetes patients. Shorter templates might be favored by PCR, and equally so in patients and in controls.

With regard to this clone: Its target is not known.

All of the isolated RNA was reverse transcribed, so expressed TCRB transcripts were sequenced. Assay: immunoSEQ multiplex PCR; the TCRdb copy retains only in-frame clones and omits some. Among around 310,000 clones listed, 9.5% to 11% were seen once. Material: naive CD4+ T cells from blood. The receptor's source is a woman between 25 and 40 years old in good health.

The CDR3 sequence: CASSSVSVAYNEQFF. The CDR3, as DNA: TGTGCCAGCAGCTCGGTCTCTGTGGCCTACAATGAGCAGTTCTTC. The chain joins TRBV5-4 to TRBJ2-1; D unclear. CDR3 length: 15 amino acids. Germline loops: CDR1 SGHNT, CDR2 YYREEE (reference sequence). V was cut by 3 bases and J by 2 bases, with 12 bases left in between. The full variable domain, rest sourced from reference TRBV5-4 and TRBJ2-1, is ETGVTQSPTHLIKTRGQQVTLRCSSQSGHNTVSWYQQALGQGPQFIFQYYREEENGRGNFPPRFSGLQFPNYSSELNVNALELDDSALYLCASSSVSVAYNEQFFGPGTRLTVL.